A single sample is the source of the 26 T cell receptor beta chains below, sequenced in a study of cytomegalovirus exposure and HLA in healthy donors. With 60 Vbeta and 13 Jbeta primers, the PCR was carried out. TCRdb's table, derived via immunoSEQ multiplex PCR, lists solely in-frame clones and lacks some. The data hold about 130,000 clones, with around 81% observed a single time. Sequenced input: PBMCs. The origin of the receptors is a woman between 45 and 60 years old in good health and CMV-seronegative.

The chain employs TRBV16 and TRBJ1-1; D might be TRBD1 (5 bases). Germline CDR1 KGHSY, CDR2 FQNENV. V lost 6 bases, J lost 3 bases, and 14 bases lay in between. The CDR3 is 14 residues long. CDR3 protein: CASSRGLFDTEAFF. CDR3 bases: TGTGCCAGCAGTCGGGGACTGTTCGACACTGAAGCTTTCTTT. Full variable domain (missing parts from reference TRBV16 and TRBJ1-1): GEEVAQTPKHLVRGEGQKAKLYCAPIKGHSYVFWYQQVLKNEFKFLISFQNENVFDETGMPKERFSAKCLPNSPCSLEIQATKLEDSAVYFCASSRGLFDTEAFFGQGTRLTVV.

The chain combines TRBV29-1 with TRBJ2-2; 9 positions agree with TRBD1. Per the germline V gene, CDR1 is SQVTM and CDR2 is ANQGSEA. This CDR3 is 16 amino acids long. The V segment lost 7 bases and the J segment 3 bases; nucleotides outside the gene matches: 12. The CDR3 reads CSADPGTGPYTGELFF. CDR3 DNA: TGCAGCGCCGACCCCGGGACAGGGCCCTACACCGGGGAGCTGTTTTTT.

The chain uses TRBV9 and TRBJ2-6; TRBD2 might be the D (6 bases). Germline CDR1 SGDLS, CDR2 YYNGEE. The CDR3 is 17 residues long. Between the trimmed V and J ends, which lost 4 bases and 0 bases, there was a span of 14 bases. The CDR3 sequence: CASSTGTLGSGANVLTF. The CDR3, as DNA: TGTGCCAGCAGCACCGGGACTTTAGGCTCTGGGGCCAACGTCCTGACTTTC.

This clone occurred once. DNA of the CDR3: TGTGCCACCAGCAGAGATCTCGGGGAGCAAGAGACCCAGTACTTC. It is translated as CATSRDLGEQETQYF. The chain combines TRBV15 with TRBJ2-5; D might be TRBD2 (5 bases). Germline V gene data show CDR1 as LNHNV and CDR2 as YYDKDF (reference sequence). CDR3 length: 15 amino acids. V lost 0 bases and J 2 bases, leaving 10 bases between the germline ends.

The chain couples TRBV7-3 to TRBJ1-1; D call uncertain. Germline CDR1 and CDR2: SGHTA and FQGTGA. The CDR3 loop spans 15 amino acids. Trimming removed 1 base from V and 0 bases from J, with 9 bases in between. The chain's CDR3 is CASSLRPGLNTEAFF. DNA for the CDR3: TGTGCCAGCAGCTTAAGACCGGGGTTGAACACTGAAGCTTTCTTT.

The genes are TRBV7-3 and TRBJ2-1; 12 positions match TRBD1. The CDR3 length is 15 residues. Trimming took 5 bases from V and 12 from J; bases not matched to a gene: 11. Germline V gene sequence: CDR1 SGHTA, CDR2 FQGTGA. Here the CDR3 reads CASSKGQGAVGAQFF. CDR3 coding DNA: TGTGCCAGCAGCAAGGGACAGGGGGCCGTCGGTGCGCAGTTCTTC.

On this clone itself: Germline is not matched at one junction end, which may reflect a read error. This chain joins TRBV4-3 and TRBJ1-2, with 7 bases identical to TRBD1. The length of the CDR3 is 15 residues. Per the germline V gene, CDR1 is LGHNA and CDR2 is YSLEER. Written as DNA, the CDR3 is TGCGCCAGCAGCCAAGATCCCCACAGGGGAATCATCTACCCCTTC. Translating it yields CASSQDPHRGIIYPF.

The genes are TRBV5-1 and TRBJ2-1, with D perhaps TRBD2 (5 bases). The CDR3 is made up of 15 amino acids. V lost 4 bases, J lost 10 bases, and 21 bases lay in between. CDR1 is SGHRS, CDR2 YFSETQ, per germline. For the CDR3, the DNA is TGCGCCAGCAGCCCCGCGGGTACGAATGTTGGGGAGCAGTTCTTC. Protein product: CASSPAGTNVGEQFF.

The V gene is TRBV4-2, the J gene TRBJ2-7; D is perhaps TRBD2 (5 bases). From germline, CDR1 is LGHNA and CDR2 YNFKEQ. The ends were cut back, 2 bases at V and 3 bases at J, with 14 bases in the middle. CDR3 size: 15 residues. CDR3 sequence reads: CASSQSSGLNYEQYF. DNA for the CDR3: TGTGCCAGCAGCCAAAGCTCAGGACTTAACTACGAGCAGTACTTC.

This chain connects TRBV5-1 to TRBJ2-1; D is perhaps TRBD2 (6 bases). The CDR3 has 14 residues. Germline V gene sequence: CDR1 SGHRS, CDR2 YFSETQ. The V end lost 5 bases, the J end lost 2 bases, and 11 bases lay between the germline ends. This chain's CDR3 is CASRGRGTYNEQFF. The CDR3 nucleotides read TGCGCCAGCAGAGGGCGGGGAACCTACAATGAGCAGTTCTTC.

This clone was seen more than once but under ten times. The chain links TRBV19 to TRBJ2-4; a weak D match, TRBD1 (6 bases). CDR1 LNHDA and CDR2 SQIVND come from the germline V gene (reference sequence). The CDR3 covers 16 residues. Trimming took 5 bases from V and 0 from J, leaving 14 bases between them. In DNA form, the CDR3 reads TGTGCCAGTAGTCGTAACAGGGATCTAGCCAAAAACATTCAGTACTTC. Its translation is CASSRNRDLAKNIQYF.

This clone appeared a single time. The rearrangement links TRBV25-1 to TRBJ2-1, with D possibly matching TRBD2 (6 bases). Germline values: CDR1 MGHDK, CDR2 SYGVNS. CDR3 length: 16 residues. V gave up 1 base and J gave up 5 bases, with 15 bases separating them. The CDR3 loop reads CASSEFGGVGDNEQFF. For the CDR3, the DNA is TGTGCCAGCAGTGAATTCGGGGGAGTAGGGGACAATGAGCAGTTCTTC.

In its sample, this clone was seen a few times. CDR3 nucleotide sequence: TGTGCCAGCATCGAGCTATTAGCGGGAGGTAGTAGTGAGCAGTTCTTC. Encoded protein: CASIELLAGGSSEQFF. The V call is TRBV5-4, the J call TRBJ2-1; 10 nucleotides align to TRBD2. The length of the CDR3 is 16 residues. From germline, CDR1 is SGHNT and CDR2 YYREEE (reference sequence). J gave up 9 bases and V 6 bases, and 15 bases lay outside the gene matches.

This clone has just a few counts. The same CDR3 also results from other DNA sequences found in this sample. This chain connects TRBV6-6 to TRBJ1-5; D is ambiguous. The CDR3 has 15 residues. Looked up from germline, CDR1 is MNHNY and CDR2 is SVGAGI (reference sequence). V was clipped by 4 bases and J by 0 bases, with 10 bases between them. The CDR3 loop reads CASSSSRVSNQPQHF. The DNA for the CDR3 is TGTGCCAGCAGTTCCTCGAGAGTTAGCAATCAGCCCCAGCATTTT.

The rearrangement uses TRBV7-9 and TRBJ1-4; no firm D call. V was clipped by 1 base and J by 4 bases, with 10 bases between them. CDR1 SEHNR and CDR2 FQNEAQ come from the germline V gene (reference sequence). The CDR3 sequence is 15 residues long. The CDR3 region is CASSLVAGLNEKLFF. The DNA of the CDR3 is TGTGCCAGCAGCTTAGTGGCAGGCCTTAATGAAAAACTGTTTTTT.

V gene TRBV28 combines with J gene TRBJ1-1, with a tentative D call TRBD1 (5 bases). Germline assignment: CDR1 MDHEN and CDR2 SYDVKM. Trimming removed 5 bases from V and 4 bases from J, with 14 bases in between. The CDR3 length is 14 residues. The CDR3 DNA is TGTGCCAGCAGTCTGGAGACAGCCCTCACTGAAGCTTTCTTT. Translating gives CASSLETALTEAFF.

This clone occurred a few times. V usage is TRBV5-1 and J usage is TRBJ2-2, with TRBD2 identical over 14 bases. Unmatched junction bases numbered 2, after V lost 4 bases and J lost 3 bases. CDR1 is SGHRS, CDR2 YFSETQ, per germline. The CDR3 has 16 amino acids. CDR3 residues: CASSRGLAGDTGELFF. DNA for the CDR3: TGCGCCAGCAGCAGGGGACTAGCGGGAGACACCGGGGAGCTGTTTTTT.

The chain uses TRBV7-3 and TRBJ1-2, with TRBD1 matching 7 bases. This CDR3 comprises 15 residues. Per germline, CDR1 SGHTA and CDR2 FQGTGA. J was trimmed by 0 bases and V by 5 bases; bases with no gene match: 6. The CDR3 spells CASSPGTVTNYGYTF. The CDR3 DNA sequence: TGTGCCAGCAGCCCCGGGACAGTCACTAACTATGGCTACACCTTC.

CDR3 coding DNA: TGTGCCAGCAGTTATTCGACAGGGGGAAAGGCTGAAGCTTTCTTT. Its protein product is CASSYSTGGKAEAFF. The chain carries TRBV6-5 and TRBJ1-1, with 9 bases matching TRBD1. V shed 3 bases, J shed 6 bases, and the junction held 8 bases outside the gene matches. From germline, CDR1 is MNHEY and CDR2 SVGAGI. The CDR3 length is 15 residues.

The chain couples TRBV10-3 to TRBJ2-3, with TRBD2 matching over 8 bases. The germline V gene has CDR1 ENHRY and CDR2 SYGVKD. The CDR3 extends over 16 amino acids. J gave up 1 base and V 6 bases, and 9 bases lay outside the gene matches. The CDR3 sequence: CAIRGTSARGTDTQYF. CDR3 coding DNA: TGTGCCATCAGGGGGACTAGTGCGAGGGGCACAGATACGCAGTATTTT.

Points on this clone: One end of the junction is discordant with germline, which a read error may explain. The V gene is TRBV5-1, the J gene TRBJ1-2; 7 bases match TRBD1. Germline V gene lookup returns CDR1 SGHRS and CDR2 YFSETQ. The CDR3 is 15 amino acids. CDR3 DNA sequence: TGCGCCAGCAGCTCTTACGGACAGGATAAGGATGGCTACCCCTTC. It codes for CASSSYGQDKDGYPF. Using reference TRBV5-1 and TRBJ1-2 for the parts outside the CDR3, the full variable domain is KAGVTQTPRYLIKTRGQQVTLSCSPISGHRSVSWYQQTPGQGLQFLFEYFSETQRNKGNFPGRFSGRQFSNSRSEMNVSTLELGDSALYLCASSSYGQDKDGYPFGSGTRLTVV.

The sample holds one count of this clone. This chain uses TRBV9 with TRBJ1-5, with D maybe TRBD1 (5 bases). This CDR3 has 14 residues. With 0 bases removed from V and 3 bases from J, the gap between germline ends came to 7 bases. Germline values: CDR1 SGDLS, CDR2 YYNGEE. The DNA for the CDR3 is TGTGCCAGCAGCGTAGTCAGGGTCAATCAGCCCCAGCATTTT. Translated, it gives CASSVVRVNQPQHF.

V gene TRBV4-2 combines with J gene TRBJ2-5, with a tentative D call TRBD2 (5 bases). CDR1 and CDR2 from the germline V gene are LGHNA and YNFKEQ. Trimming removed 1 base at V and 4 bases at J, with 7 bases between. CDR3 length: 13 amino acids. The CDR3 reads CASSQGGLETQYF. The CDR3, as DNA: TGTGCCAGCAGCCAAGGAGGGTTAGAGACCCAGTACTTC.

J is TRBJ1-5 and V is TRBV28; maybe TRBD1 (6 bases). The V gene's germline CDR1 is MDHEN and CDR2 SYDVKM. This CDR3 has 15 residues. V was shortened by 2 bases and J by 2 bases, with 10 bases between the two germline ends. The CDR3 sequence is CASSLRRGRNQPQHF. CDR3 DNA sequence: TGTGCCAGCAGTTTACGCAGGGGTCGCAATCAGCCCCAGCATTTT.

This sequence joins TRBV19 and TRBJ1-4; 7 nucleotides match TRBD1. The CDR3 is 15 amino acids. The V and J ends lost 3 bases and 9 bases, in that order; junction bases with no gene match: 10. Germline assignment: CDR1 LNHDA and CDR2 SQIVND (reference sequence). CDR3 region: CASSIQGGTDQKLFF. CDR3 nucleotides: TGTGCCAGTAGTATTCAGGGCGGGACAGACCAAAAACTGTTTTTT.

The rearrangement uses TRBV30 and TRBJ1-3; D call uncertain. Per germline, CDR1 GTSNPN and CDR2 SVGIG (reference sequence). The CDR3 contains 14 residues. Trimming took 5 bases from V and 0 from J, leaving 11 bases between them. CDR3 loop: CAWGNGASGNTIYF. CDR3 in DNA: TGTGCCTGGGGTAACGGAGCCTCTGGAAACACCATATATTTT.